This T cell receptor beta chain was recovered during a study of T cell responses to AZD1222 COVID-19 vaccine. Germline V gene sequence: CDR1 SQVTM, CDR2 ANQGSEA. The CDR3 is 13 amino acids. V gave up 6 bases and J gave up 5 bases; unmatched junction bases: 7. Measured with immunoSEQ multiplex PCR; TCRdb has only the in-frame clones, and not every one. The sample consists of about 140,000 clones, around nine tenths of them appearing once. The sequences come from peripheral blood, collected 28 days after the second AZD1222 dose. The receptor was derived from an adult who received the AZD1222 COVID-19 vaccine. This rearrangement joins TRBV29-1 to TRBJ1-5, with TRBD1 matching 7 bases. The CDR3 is CSVSDRFDQPQHF. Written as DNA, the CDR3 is TGCAGCGTCTCGGACAGGTTCGATCAGCCCCAGCATTTT.